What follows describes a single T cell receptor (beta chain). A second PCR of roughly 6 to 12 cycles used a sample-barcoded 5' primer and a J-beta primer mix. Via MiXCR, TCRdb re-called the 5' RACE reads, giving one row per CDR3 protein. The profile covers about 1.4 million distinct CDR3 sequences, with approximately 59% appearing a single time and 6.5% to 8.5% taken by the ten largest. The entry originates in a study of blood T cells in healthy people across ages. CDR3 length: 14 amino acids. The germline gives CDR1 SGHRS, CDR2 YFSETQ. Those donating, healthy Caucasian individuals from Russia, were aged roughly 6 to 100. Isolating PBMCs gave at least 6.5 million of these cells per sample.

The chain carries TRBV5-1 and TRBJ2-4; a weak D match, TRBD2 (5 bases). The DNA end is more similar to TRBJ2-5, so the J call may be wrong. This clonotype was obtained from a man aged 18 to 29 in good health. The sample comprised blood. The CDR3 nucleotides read TGCGCCAGCAGCTTGGGTGAGGGTTTTGAGACCCAGTACTTC. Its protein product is CASSLGEGFETQYF.